A single sample gave rise to the 25 T cell receptor beta chains below, sequenced in a study of TIL therapy for anti-PD-1-resistant metastatic lung cancer. The immunoSEQ assay was v3. The assay was immunoSEQ multiplex PCR, and TCRdb's table has in-frame clones only and misses some. The sample contains tens of thousands of clones, approximately 86% of which appear only once. Time point: pre-treatment sample, taken before nivolumab and TIL therapy. Here the sequenced sample was blood, taken at baseline. These receptor sequences come from a person aged 25 to 80 with non-small cell lung cancer.

This chain uses TRBV12-3 or TRBV12-4 with TRBJ2-7; D possibly corresponds to TRBD2 (5 bases). Deletions cut 0 bases from V and 6 bases from J, with 9 bases between. This CDR3 is 13 amino acids long. The CDR3 DNA is TGTGCCAGCAGTTTAGCCCTTCGGGGCGAGCAGTACTTC. Translation gives CASSLALRGEQYF.

In the case of this clone: The sample contains more than one DNA sequence encoding this CDR3. This chain's CDR3 is CASSQQGGNSPLHF. CDR3 in DNA: TGCGCCAGCAGCCAACAGGGAGGTAATTCACCCCTCCACTTT. The chain couples TRBV4-3 to TRBJ1-6, with D perhaps TRBD1 (5 bases). Per germline, CDR1 LGHNA and CDR2 YSLEER. V was shortened by 2 bases and J by 6 bases, with 8 bases between the two germline ends. The CDR3 sequence is 14 residues long.

The V gene is TRBV18, the J gene TRBJ2-6, with 11 bases identical to TRBD2. Germline V gives CDR1 KGHSH, CDR2 LQKENI. Unmatched junction bases numbered 12, after V lost 8 bases and J lost 0 bases. This CDR3 spans 19 amino acids. The CDR3 DNA sequence: TGTGCCAGCCCCTTGACTAGCGGGGTTGATCACTCTGGGGCCAACGTCCTGACTTTC. Its protein product is CASPLTSGVDHSGANVLTF.

The gene calls are TRBV7-2 and TRBJ1-2, with 9 positions matching TRBD1. The length of the CDR3 is 15 residues. V was clipped by 5 bases and J by 5 bases; unmatched bases: 9. Germline lookup yields CDR1 SGHTA and CDR2 FQGNSA. CDR3 loop: CASSKAPGQGYGYTF. CDR3 sequence (DNA): TGTGCCAGCAGCAAAGCCCCGGGACAGGGATATGGCTACACCTTC.

V is TRBV6-2 or TRBV6-3 and J is TRBJ2-3, with 8 bases aligning to TRBD1. Germline loops: CDR1 MNHEY, CDR2 SVGEGT. The CDR3 runs to 16 residues. The V and J ends lost 6 bases and 0 bases, in that order; junction bases with no gene match: 8. This CDR3 is CASSPTRDRSTDTQYF. CDR3 nucleotide sequence: TGTGCCAGCAGCCCCACCCGGGACAGGAGCACAGATACGCAGTATTTT.

This clone was detected only once. The CDR3 DNA is TGTGCCAGCAGCCAGTCGGGGGAAGAGACCCAGTACTTC. This sequence encodes CASSQSGEETQYF. The J gene is TRBJ2-5, the V gene TRBV11-2; TRBD2 might be the D (6 bases). Between the trimmed V and J ends, which lost 5 bases and 3 bases, there was a span of 10 bases. There are 13 residues in the CDR3. Germline CDR1 is SGHAT and CDR2 is FQNNGV. The full variable domain, its missing parts supplied by reference TRBV11-2 and TRBJ2-5, is EAGVAQSPRYKIIEKRQSVAFWCNPISGHATLYWYQQILGQGPKLLIQFQNNGVVDDSQLPKDRFSAERLKGVDSTLKIQPAKLEDSAVYLCASSQSGEETQYFGPGTRLLVL.

The chain has TRBV28 and TRBJ2-7; weak D call: TRBD1 (5 bases). Per germline, CDR1 MDHEN and CDR2 SYDVKM. This CDR3 has 12 residues. The V and J ends lost 2 bases and 6 bases respectively, with 8 bases between them. CDR3 region: CASSLVGPEQYF. Here the CDR3 DNA reads TGTGCCAGCAGTTTAGTGGGGCCCGAGCAGTACTTC.

The V gene is TRBV6-6, the J gene TRBJ2-3; TRBD1 agrees at 7 bases. The CDR3 sequence is 16 residues long. CDR1 is MNHNY, CDR2 SVGAGI, per germline (reference sequence). Losses at the gene ends were 4 bases for V and 5 bases for J; bases not matched to a gene: 12. Here the CDR3 reads CASSSHPGQLRDTQYF. CDR3 DNA sequence: TGTGCCAGCAGTTCCCACCCGGGACAGTTAAGAGATACGCAGTATTTT.

The rearrangement links TRBV30 to TRBJ2-3, with 12 bases lining up with TRBD2. Germline CDR1 reads GTSNPN; CDR2 reads SVGIG (reference sequence). V was pared by 2 bases and J by 1 base, with 4 bases of the junction left unmatched. This CDR3 is 16 amino acids long. This CDR3 is CAWSSTSGSGTDTQYF. CDR3 in DNA: TGTGCCTGGAGTTCGACTAGCGGGAGTGGCACAGATACGCAGTATTTT.

J is TRBJ1-2 and V is TRBV5-3, with a possible D match to TRBD1 (6 bases). TRBV5-3 is designated an ORF whose function remains uncertain. V shed 3 bases and J shed 7 bases, with 16 bases lying between them. The CDR3 runs 14 residues. CDR3 nucleotide sequence: TGTGCCAGAAGCTGTCGACAGGCCGCGGGTGGCTACACCTTC. Protein product: CARSCRQAAGGYTF.

CDR3 region: CASRLPGRSSYNEQFF. In DNA form, the CDR3 reads TGTGCCAGCAGGCTCCCGGGGAGGAGCTCCTACAATGAGCAGTTCTTC. V usage is TRBV7-9 and J usage is TRBJ2-1, with a weak D call TRBD2 (6 bases). The germline CDR1 and CDR2 sequences are SEHNR and FQNEAQ (reference sequence). V lost 6 bases to trimming and J lost 0 bases, with 15 bases between them. CDR3 length: 16 residues.

This clone was observed a single time. This chain links TRBV6-4 with TRBJ2-7; tentative D call: TRBD1 (6 bases). CDR3 length equals 15 residues. CDR1 MRHNA and CDR2 SNTAGT come from the germline V gene. V lost 5 bases, J lost 0 bases, and 14 bases lay in between. CDR3 region: CASSFQQGTSYEQYF. The CDR3 DNA reads as TGTGCCAGCAGTTTCCAACAGGGCACCTCCTACGAGCAGTACTTC.

CDR3 bases: TGTGCCAGCAGTGAAACGGACAGAACAGATACGCAGTATTTT. Protein product: CASSETDRTDTQYF. This rearrangement joins TRBV6-1 to TRBJ2-3, with D maybe TRBD1 (6 bases). The CDR3 is made up of 14 amino acids. Per the germline V gene, CDR1 is MNHNS and CDR2 is SASEGT. V was cut by 2 bases and J by 3 bases, with 9 bases left in between.

The rearrangement uses TRBV28 and TRBJ1-5; the D gene is possibly TRBD1 (5 bases). CDR3 size: 16 residues. Germline CDR1 is MDHEN and CDR2 is SYDVKM. The V and J ends lost 3 bases and 0 bases respectively, with 12 bases between them. The CDR3 here is CASSFTGLYSNQPQHF. The CDR3 region has the DNA TGTGCCAGCAGTTTTACAGGACTTTATAGCAATCAGCCCCAGCATTTT.

The chain combines TRBV10-3 with TRBJ2-3; 10 bases match TRBD2. The CDR3 has 16 amino acids. Germline V CDR1 and CDR2: ENHRY, SYGVKD. V shed 3 bases and J 2 bases; nucleotides not matched to a gene: 5. CDR3 nucleotides: TGTGCCATCAGTGACCAAGCGGGAGGGCACACAGATACGCAGTATTTT. Amino acid sequence: CAISDQAGGHTDTQYF.

This rearrangement joins TRBV7-2 to TRBJ1-2; D may be TRBD1 (5 bases). The CDR3 totals 12 residues. V lost 5 bases, J lost 6 bases, and 10 bases lay in between. Germline V gives CDR1 SGHTA, CDR2 FQGNSA. The CDR3 DNA reads as TGTGCCAGCAGCCCTCAGGGAAATGGCTACACCTTC. The encoded protein is CASSPQGNGYTF.

This sequence joins TRBV30 and TRBJ1-2, with no clear D. Germline-derived CDR1 and CDR2 are GTSNPN and SVGIG (reference sequence). This CDR3 is 15 amino acids long. Trimming removed 4 bases from V and 5 bases from J, with 20 bases in between. CDR3 in DNA: TGTGCCTGGAACATGGCGTCCGGGCAGGCTTATGGCTACACCTTC. Amino acid sequence: CAWNMASGQAYGYTF.

The rearrangement joins TRBV7-9 to TRBJ1-3, with D possibly being TRBD1 (5 bases). Germline V gene sequence: CDR1 SEHNR, CDR2 FQNEAQ (reference sequence). This CDR3 has 16 residues. The V gene lost 2 bases and the J gene lost 2 bases, with 13 bases spanning the gap. In nucleotides, the CDR3 is TGTGCCAGCAGCTTAATGGCAGGGAAGGCTGGAAACACCATATATTTT. Translating it yields CASSLMAGKAGNTIYF.

V and J are TRBV7-2 and TRBJ1-2; no firm D call. CDR1 and CDR2 from the germline V gene are SGHTA and FQGNSA. This CDR3 contains 15 residues. V was pared by 5 bases and J by 0 bases, with 13 bases between. The CDR3 nucleotides are TGTGCCAGCAGCCCGAGAGTAGGAGCTAACTATGGCTACACCTTC. Protein: CASSPRVGANYGYTF.

The chain couples TRBV5-1 to TRBJ2-3; weak D call: TRBD2 (6 bases). With 5 bases removed from V and 5 bases from J, the gap between germline ends came to 12 bases. There are 13 residues in the CDR3. Germline loops: CDR1 SGHRS, CDR2 YFSETQ. CDR3 DNA sequence: TGCGCCAGCAGGTCGGGGGAACTAGATACGCAGTATTTT. It specifies CASRSGELDTQYF.

The V gene is TRBV7-2, the J gene TRBJ1-5, with a possible D match to TRBD1 (5 bases). Deletions cut 2 bases from V and 11 bases from J, with 13 bases between. The germline V gene has CDR1 SGHTA and CDR2 FQGNSA. This CDR3 comprises 13 residues. The CDR3 region has the DNA TGTGCCAGCAGCTTATTGGCGGGGGAGGCCCAGCATTTT. Its protein is CASSLLAGEAQHF.

The CDR3 DNA reads TGTGCCAGCAGCGTGGGATCCGATCAGCCCCAGCATTTT. Its translation is CASSVGSDQPQHF. The chain joins TRBV9 to TRBJ1-5; D is ambiguous. The CDR3 covers 13 residues. V gave up 2 bases and J gave up 5 bases, with 8 bases separating them. CDR1 SGDLS and CDR2 YYNGEE come from the germline V gene.

CDR3 protein: CASSEAATDTQYF. Here the CDR3 DNA reads TGTGCCAGCAGCGAAGCCGCCACAGATACGCAGTATTTT. The V gene is TRBV3-1 (or the pseudogene TRBV3-2), the J gene TRBJ2-3; D uncertain. Looked up from germline, CDR1 is LGHDT and CDR2 is YNNKEL (reference sequence). Trimming took 5 bases from V and 2 from J, leaving 8 bases between them. This CDR3 spans 13 amino acids.

The rearrangement joins TRBV28 to TRBJ1-5; the match to TRBD1 covers 8 bases. Germline V CDR1 and CDR2: MDHEN, SYDVKM. The CDR3 extends over 19 amino acids. V shed 8 bases and J 9 bases; nucleotides not matched to a gene: 27. The CDR3 region has the DNA TGTGCCAGCCACCGCCGGACAGGGTGGCGATTGGGGGAATTGGGGCCCCAGCATTTT. This sequence encodes CASHRRTGWRLGELGPQHF.

This chain links TRBV5-1 with TRBJ2-7; TRBD2 aligns across 9 bases. V lost 1 base to trimming and J lost 6 bases; unmatched junction nucleotides: 14. The CDR3 loop spans 17 amino acids. From germline, CDR1 is SGHRS and CDR2 YFSETQ. CDR3 DNA: TGCGCCAGCAGCTTGCGTTCGGGGGCCAATAGCGGGGGCGAGCAGTACTTC. Translating gives CASSLRSGANSGGEQYF.